This entry features one TCR beta chain sequence. These data come from a study of blood T cell repertoires in COVID-19. As for the study in general: COVID-19 samples collected from the United States, Italy and Spain covered acute and convalescent phases. PBMCs, B-cell-depleted T cells, or T cells provided the cDNA or gDNA that made up the material.

Original handling: Amplifying reference gene primers gave estimates of nucleated cell counts. Sequencing was performed with immunoSEQ multiplex PCR; in TCRdb, only in-frame clones are kept and a portion is missing. V and J calls and clone size are as listed in that table; D and trimming were resolved from the DNA. The sample lists some 300,000 clones, about 87% occurring once. A Seattle source enrolled patients during active infection and followed them longitudinally. CDR1 and CDR2 (germline): GTSNPN, SVGIG (reference sequence). CDR3 length: 13 amino acids. The V end lost 0 bases, the J end lost 2 bases, and 7 bases lay between the germline ends.

The V call is TRBV30, the J call TRBJ2-5; D gene ambiguous. The source material was peripheral blood. This clonotype originated in a woman aged 45-59 years with COVID-19, enrolled during active disease. The CDR3 DNA reads TGTGCCTGGAGTGTAACGCGGCAAGAGACCCAGTACTTC. Protein product: CAWSVTRQETQYF.